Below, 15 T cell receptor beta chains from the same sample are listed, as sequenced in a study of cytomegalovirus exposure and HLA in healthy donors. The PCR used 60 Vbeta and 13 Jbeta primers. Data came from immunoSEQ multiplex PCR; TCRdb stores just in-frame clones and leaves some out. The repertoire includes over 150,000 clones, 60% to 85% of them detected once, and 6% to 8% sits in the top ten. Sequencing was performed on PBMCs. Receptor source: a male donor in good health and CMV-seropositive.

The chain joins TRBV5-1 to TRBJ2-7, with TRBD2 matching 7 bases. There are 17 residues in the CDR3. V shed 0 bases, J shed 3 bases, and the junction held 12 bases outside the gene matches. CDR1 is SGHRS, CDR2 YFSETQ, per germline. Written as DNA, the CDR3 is TGCGCCAGCAGCTTGGCCGTATCCAACCGGGGGGTCTACGAGCAGTACTTC. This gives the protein CASSLAVSNRGVYEQYF.

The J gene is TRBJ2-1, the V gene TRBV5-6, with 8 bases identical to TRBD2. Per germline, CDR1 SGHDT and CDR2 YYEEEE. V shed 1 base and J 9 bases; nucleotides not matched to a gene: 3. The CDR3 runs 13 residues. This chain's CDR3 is CASSLPAGVEQFF. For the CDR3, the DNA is TGTGCCAGCAGCTTGCCAGCGGGGGTTGAGCAGTTCTTC.

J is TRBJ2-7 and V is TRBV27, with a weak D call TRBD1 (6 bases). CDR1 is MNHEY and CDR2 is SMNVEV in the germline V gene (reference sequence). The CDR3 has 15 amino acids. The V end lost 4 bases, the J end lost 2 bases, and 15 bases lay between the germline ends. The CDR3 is CASSYRQDGTYEQYF. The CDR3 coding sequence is TGTGCCAGCAGTTACCGACAGGACGGCACCTACGAGCAGTACTTC.

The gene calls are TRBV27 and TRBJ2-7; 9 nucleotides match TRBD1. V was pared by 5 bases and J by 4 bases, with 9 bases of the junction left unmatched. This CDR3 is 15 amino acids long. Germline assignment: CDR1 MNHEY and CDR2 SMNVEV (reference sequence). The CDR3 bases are TGTGCCAGCAGTATTCCCGGGACAGGGCGGTACGAGCAGTACTTC. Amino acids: CASSIPGTGRYEQYF.

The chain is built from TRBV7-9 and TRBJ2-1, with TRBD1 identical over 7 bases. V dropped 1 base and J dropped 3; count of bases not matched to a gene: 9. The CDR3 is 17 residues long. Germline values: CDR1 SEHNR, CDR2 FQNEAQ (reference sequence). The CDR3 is CASSLGGTAILYNEQFF. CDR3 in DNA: TGTGCCAGCAGCTTAGGGGGGACAGCAATCCTCTACAATGAGCAGTTCTTC.

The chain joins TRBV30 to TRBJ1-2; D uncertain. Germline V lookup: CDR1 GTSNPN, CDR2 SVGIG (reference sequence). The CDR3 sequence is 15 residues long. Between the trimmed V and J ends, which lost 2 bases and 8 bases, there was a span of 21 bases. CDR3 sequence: CAWSRRAVEREGYTF. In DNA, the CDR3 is TGTGCCTGGAGTCGGAGGGCAGTAGAGCGGGAGGGCTACACCTTC.

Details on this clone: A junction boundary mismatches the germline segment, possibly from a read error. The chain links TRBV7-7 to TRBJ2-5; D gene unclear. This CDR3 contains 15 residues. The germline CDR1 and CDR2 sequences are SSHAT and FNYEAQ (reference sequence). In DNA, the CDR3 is TGTGCTAGCAGCTTAGCCCGGTCAGGCCAAGAGACCCAGTACTTC. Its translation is CASSLARSGQETQYF.

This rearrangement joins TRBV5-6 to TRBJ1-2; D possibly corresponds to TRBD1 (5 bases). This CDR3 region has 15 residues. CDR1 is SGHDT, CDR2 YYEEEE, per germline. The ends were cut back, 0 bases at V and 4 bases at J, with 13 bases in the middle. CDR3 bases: TGTGCCAGCAGCTTGGTTGCTGGGAGGGGCTATGGCTACACCTTC. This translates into CASSLVAGRGYGYTF.

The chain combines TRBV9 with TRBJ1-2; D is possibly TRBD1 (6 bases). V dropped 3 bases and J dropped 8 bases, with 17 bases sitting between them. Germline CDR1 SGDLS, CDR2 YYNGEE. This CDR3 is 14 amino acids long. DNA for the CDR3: TGTGCCAGCAGCGGGGGACCAGGGGCAAGAGGCTACACCTTC. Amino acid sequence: CASSGGPGARGYTF.

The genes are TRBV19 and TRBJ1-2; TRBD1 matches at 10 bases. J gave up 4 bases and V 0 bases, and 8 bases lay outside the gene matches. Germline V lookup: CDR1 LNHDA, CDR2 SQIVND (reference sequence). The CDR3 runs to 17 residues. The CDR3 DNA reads TGTGCCAGTAGTATAGACCGGGACAGGGGAATGGCCTATGGCTACACCTTC. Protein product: CASSIDRDRGMAYGYTF.

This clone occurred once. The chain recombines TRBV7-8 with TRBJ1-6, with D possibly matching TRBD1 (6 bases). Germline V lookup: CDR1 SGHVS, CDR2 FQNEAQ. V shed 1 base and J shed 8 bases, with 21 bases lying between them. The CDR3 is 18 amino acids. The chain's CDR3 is CASSLVRETTGLDSPLHF. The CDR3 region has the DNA TGTGCCAGCAGCTTAGTTCGGGAAACGACAGGATTAGATTCACCCCTCCACTTT.

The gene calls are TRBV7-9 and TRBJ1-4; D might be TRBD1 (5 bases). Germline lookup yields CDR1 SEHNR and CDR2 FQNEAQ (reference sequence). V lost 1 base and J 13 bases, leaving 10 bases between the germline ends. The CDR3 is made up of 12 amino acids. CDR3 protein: CASSLGGSGLFF. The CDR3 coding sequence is TGTGCCAGCAGCTTAGGGGGCTCTGGACTGTTTTTT.

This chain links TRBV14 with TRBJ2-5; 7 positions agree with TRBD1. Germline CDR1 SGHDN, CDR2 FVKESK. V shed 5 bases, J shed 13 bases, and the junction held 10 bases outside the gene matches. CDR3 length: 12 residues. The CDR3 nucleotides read TGTGCCAGCAGCAGGGCCACAGGGGTTCCGTACTTC. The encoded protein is CASSRATGVPYF.

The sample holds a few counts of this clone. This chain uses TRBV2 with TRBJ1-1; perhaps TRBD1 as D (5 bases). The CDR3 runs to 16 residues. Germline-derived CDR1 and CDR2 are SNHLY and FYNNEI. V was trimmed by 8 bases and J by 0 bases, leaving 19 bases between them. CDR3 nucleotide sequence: TGTGCCAGCGGGGGTGACGGAGGGACGGTGAACACTGAAGCTTTCTTT. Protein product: CASGGDGGTVNTEAFF.

The CDR3 DNA is TGCGCCAGCAGCTTACAGGGCCCGAACACTGAAGCTTTCTTT. Protein: CASSLQGPNTEAFF. The chain employs TRBV5-1 and TRBJ1-1; D is perhaps TRBD1 (6 bases). The CDR3 length is 14 residues. Germline CDR1 is SGHRS and CDR2 is YFSETQ. V was trimmed by 2 bases and J by 1 base, leaving 9 bases between them.